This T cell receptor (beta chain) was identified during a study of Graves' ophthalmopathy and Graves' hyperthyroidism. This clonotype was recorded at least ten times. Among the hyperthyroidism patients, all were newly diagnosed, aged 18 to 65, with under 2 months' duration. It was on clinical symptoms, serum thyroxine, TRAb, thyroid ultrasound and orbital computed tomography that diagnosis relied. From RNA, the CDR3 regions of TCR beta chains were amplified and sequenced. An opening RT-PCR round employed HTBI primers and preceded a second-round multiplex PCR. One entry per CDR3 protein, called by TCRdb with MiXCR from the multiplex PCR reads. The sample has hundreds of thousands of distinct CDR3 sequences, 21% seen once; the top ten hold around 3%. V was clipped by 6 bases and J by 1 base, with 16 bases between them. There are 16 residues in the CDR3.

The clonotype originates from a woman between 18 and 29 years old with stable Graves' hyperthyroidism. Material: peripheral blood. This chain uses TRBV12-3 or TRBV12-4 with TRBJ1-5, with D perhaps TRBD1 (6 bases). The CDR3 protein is CASRFSGTRSNQPQHF. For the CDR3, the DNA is TGTGCCAGCAGATTCTCCGGGACACGAAGCAATCAGCCCCAGCATTTT.